The sequence of this TCR beta chain was determined in a study of T cell responses to AZD1222 COVID-19 vaccine. Germline lookup yields CDR1 PRHDT and CDR2 FYEKMQ (reference sequence). V was trimmed by 3 bases and J by 6 bases, leaving 23 bases between them. The CDR3 sequence is 17 residues long. Worth noting for this clone: Its antigen is not known.

Study-wide findings and caveats: Only 5 or 6 people who got AZD1222 tested seropositive at baseline. Spike as a whole was targeted by vaccine-associated CD4 TCRs, dominant at 160-218 and 743-854.

Data came from immunoSEQ multiplex PCR; TCRdb stores just in-frame clones and leaves some out. The repertoire holds some 97,000 clones, with about 83% as singletons. This chain joins TRBV13 and TRBJ1-1, with a weak D call TRBD1 (6 bases). The clonotype originates from an adult in good health. The material sequenced was peripheral blood, taken on day 0 of AZD1222 vaccination. In nucleotides, the CDR3 is TGTGCCAGCAGCTTTCAGATGGGGGACACCCCAGGCGCTGAAGCTTTCTTT. As protein: CASSFQMGDTPGAEAFF.